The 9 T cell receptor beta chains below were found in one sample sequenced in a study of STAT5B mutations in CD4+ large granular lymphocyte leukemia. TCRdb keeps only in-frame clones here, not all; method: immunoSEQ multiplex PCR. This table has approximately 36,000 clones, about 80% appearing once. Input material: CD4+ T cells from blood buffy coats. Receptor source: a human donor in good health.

The CDR3 is CASSLSAGGLGDNEQFF. CDR3 nucleotide sequence: TGTGCCAGCAGCTTATCAGCGGGAGGGTTGGGTGACAATGAGCAGTTCTTC. The chain couples TRBV7-3 to TRBJ2-1; 10 positions agree with TRBD2. CDR1 SGHTA and CDR2 FQGTGA come from the germline V gene. V lost 2 bases and J lost 5; bases outside the gene matches: 9. This CDR3 is built from 17 residues.

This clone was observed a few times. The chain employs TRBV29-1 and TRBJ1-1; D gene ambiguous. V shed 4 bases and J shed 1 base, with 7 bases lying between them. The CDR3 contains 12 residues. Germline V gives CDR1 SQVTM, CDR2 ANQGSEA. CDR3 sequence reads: CSVGHPNTEAFF. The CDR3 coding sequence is TGCAGCGTTGGACACCCGAACACTGAAGCTTTCTTT.

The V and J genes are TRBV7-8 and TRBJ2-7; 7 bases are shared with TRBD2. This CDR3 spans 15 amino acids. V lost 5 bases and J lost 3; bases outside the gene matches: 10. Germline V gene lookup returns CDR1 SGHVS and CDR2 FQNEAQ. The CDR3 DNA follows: TGTGCCAGCAGCACGGAGGGTGGGACTATCTACGAGCAGTACTTC. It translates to CASSTEGGTIYEQYF.

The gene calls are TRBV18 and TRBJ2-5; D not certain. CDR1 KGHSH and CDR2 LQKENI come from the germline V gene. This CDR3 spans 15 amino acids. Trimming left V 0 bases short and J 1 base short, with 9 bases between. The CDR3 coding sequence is TGTGCCAGCTCACCACCGTCTGGCAGCCAAGAGACCCAGTACTTC. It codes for CASSPPSGSQETQYF.

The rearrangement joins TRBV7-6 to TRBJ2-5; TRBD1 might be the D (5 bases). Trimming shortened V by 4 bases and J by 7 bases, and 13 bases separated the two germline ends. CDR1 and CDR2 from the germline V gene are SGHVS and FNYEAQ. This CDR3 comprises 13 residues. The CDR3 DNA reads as TGTGCCAGCAGCTCGGACAACCAGGGGACCCAGTACTTC. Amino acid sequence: CASSSDNQGTQYF.

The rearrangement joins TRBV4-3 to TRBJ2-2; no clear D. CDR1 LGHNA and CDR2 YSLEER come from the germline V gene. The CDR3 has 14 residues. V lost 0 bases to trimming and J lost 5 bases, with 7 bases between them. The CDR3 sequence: CASSQERGTGELFF. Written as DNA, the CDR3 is TGCGCCAGCAGCCAAGAACGTGGGACCGGGGAGCTGTTTTTT.

The CDR3 coding sequence is TGTGCCAGTAGTAAGGGACAGAGCTCCTACAATGAGCAGTTCTTC. It is translated as CASSKGQSSYNEQFF. J is TRBJ2-1 and V is TRBV19; 7 bases fit TRBD1. The CDR3 covers 15 residues. V was pared by 4 bases and J by 0 bases, with 3 bases of the junction left unmatched. The germline CDR1 and CDR2 sequences are LNHDA and SQIVND (reference sequence).

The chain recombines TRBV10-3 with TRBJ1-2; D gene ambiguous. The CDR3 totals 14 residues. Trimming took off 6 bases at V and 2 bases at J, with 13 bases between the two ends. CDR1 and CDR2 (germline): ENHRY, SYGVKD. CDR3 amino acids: CAISLKTANYGYTF. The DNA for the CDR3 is TGTGCCATCAGCCTCAAAACAGCCAACTATGGCTACACCTTC.

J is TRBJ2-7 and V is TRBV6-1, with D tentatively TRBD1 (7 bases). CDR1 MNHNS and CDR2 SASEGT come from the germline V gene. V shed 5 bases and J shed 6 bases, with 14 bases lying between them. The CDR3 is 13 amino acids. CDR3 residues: CASSNYRGGEQYF. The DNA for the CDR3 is TGTGCCAGCAGTAACTACAGGGGAGGCGAGCAGTACTTC.